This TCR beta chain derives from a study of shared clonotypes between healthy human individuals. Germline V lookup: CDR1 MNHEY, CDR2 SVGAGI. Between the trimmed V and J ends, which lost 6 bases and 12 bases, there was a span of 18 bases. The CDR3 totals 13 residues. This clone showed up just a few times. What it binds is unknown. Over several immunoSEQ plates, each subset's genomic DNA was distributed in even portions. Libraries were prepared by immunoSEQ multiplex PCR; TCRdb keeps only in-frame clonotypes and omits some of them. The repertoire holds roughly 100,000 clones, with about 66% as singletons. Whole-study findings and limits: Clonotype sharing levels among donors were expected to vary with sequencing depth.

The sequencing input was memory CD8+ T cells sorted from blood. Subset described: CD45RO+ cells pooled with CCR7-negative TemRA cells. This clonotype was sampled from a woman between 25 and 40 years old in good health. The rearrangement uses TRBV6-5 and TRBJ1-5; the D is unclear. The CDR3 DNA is TGTGCCAGCAGCCCACGGGAGGCGATGGGCCAGCATTTT. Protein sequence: CASSPREAMGQHF.